The 5 T cell receptor beta chains presented below share a single source sample, sequenced in a study of beta chain features in type 1 diabetes. Findings of the study overall: Type 1 diabetes patients had TCRB CDR3s that were shorter (moderately but significantly so) in all four CD4+ subsets.

Every isolated RNA sample was fully reverse transcribed, so sequencing captured expressed TCRB transcripts. Clones were read by immunoSEQ multiplex PCR, and TCRdb kept only the in-frame ones, dropping some. The profile covers about 640,000 clones, with approximately 13% appearing a single time and 0.095% to 0.15% taken by the ten largest. Antigens for these TCRs are unknown. The sample comprised naive CD4+ T cells from blood. The receptors were gathered from a man aged 25-40 years with type 1 diabetes.

The CDR3 loop is CATRGQAGNTEAFF. The CDR3 region has the DNA TGTGCCACCAGGGGTCAAGCGGGGAACACTGAAGCTTTCTTT. This chain connects TRBV10-3 to TRBJ1-1; TRBD1 is a possible D gene (6 bases). V lost 10 bases and J lost 1, with 16 bases in between. From germline, CDR1 is ENHRY and CDR2 SYGVKD. The CDR3 has 14 amino acids.

This chain uses TRBV4-2 with TRBJ2-2, with 8 bases fitting TRBD2. The germline V gene has CDR1 LGHNA and CDR2 YNFKEQ. With 4 bases clipped from V and 5 bases from J, the junction kept 9 bases outside the gene matches. The CDR3 spans 16 residues. CDR3 amino acids: CASSLEGGGRTGELFF. CDR3 nucleotide sequence: TGTGCCAGCAGCCTAGAAGGCGGGGGGCGAACCGGGGAGCTGTTTTTT.

The chain joins TRBV5-4 to TRBJ2-3; the D gene is possibly TRBD1 (5 bases). The CDR3 is 12 amino acids. Per germline, CDR1 SGHNT and CDR2 YYREEE (reference sequence). Trimming took 4 bases from V and 7 from J, leaving 10 bases between them. The DNA of the CDR3 is TGTGCCAGCAGCCAGGACATTTATACGCAGTATTTT. This gives the protein CASSQDIYTQYF.

This chain connects TRBV4-2 to TRBJ2-6; D not certain. Deletions cut 0 bases from V and 2 bases from J, with 8 bases between. The CDR3 consists of 16 residues. Germline V lookup: CDR1 LGHNA, CDR2 YNFKEQ. CDR3 in amino acids: CASSQDIKAGANVLTF. Here the CDR3 DNA reads TGTGCCAGCAGCCAAGATATAAAGGCTGGGGCCAACGTCCTGACTTTC.

The chain uses TRBV7-8 and TRBJ1-2, with a tentative D call TRBD1 (5 bases). The germline gives CDR1 SGHVS, CDR2 FQNEAQ. The V and J ends lost 8 bases and 1 base respectively, with 17 bases between them. This CDR3 is built from 15 residues. The CDR3 here is CASGRSRADNYGYTF. CDR3 DNA: TGTGCCAGCGGAAGGTCCAGGGCAGATAACTATGGCTACACCTTC.